Listed below are T cell receptor beta chains from one sample, sequenced in a study of T cell responses to AZD1222 COVID-19 vaccine. The assay was immunoSEQ multiplex PCR, and TCRdb's table has in-frame clones only and misses some. The sample includes more than 95,000 clones, about 88% of them seen just once. Specimen: peripheral blood, collected on day 0 of AZD1222 vaccination. The receptors derive from an adult in good health. The CDR3 runs from the conserved cysteine through the conserved F or W. A D gene is named only where the DNA matches it firmly. The listing skips clone size in some rows; elsewhere it reads once, few, many or a size class.

. | TRBJ1-5 | 14 | . | TRBV2 | TGTGCCAGCGGACGACAGGCGGGAAATCAGCCCCAGCATTTT | CASGRQAGNQPQHF
. | TRBJ1-3 | 15 | . | TRBV5-8 | TGTGCCAGCAGCTTGGGGTGGGGCTCTGGAAACACCATATATTTT | CASSLGWGSGNTIYF
. | TRBJ2-1 | 14 | TRBD2 | TRBV2 | TGTGCCAGCAATGGCGGGGGACCCTACAATGAGCAGTTCTTC | CASNGGGPYNEQFF
. | TRBJ2-7 | 14 | TRBD1 | TRBV4-1 | TGCGCCAGCAGCTCCCGGGACAGGTTGTACGAGCAGTACTTC | CASSSRDRLYEQYF
. | TRBJ1-5 | 17 | . | TRBV11-2 | TGTGCCAGCAGCTTTCTTGAGAACGGACCTAGCAATCAGCCCCAGCATTTT | CASSFLENGPSNQPQHF
. | TRBJ1-6 | 15 | . | TRBV3-1/TRBV3-2 | TGTGCCAGCAGCCCCGACAGAGACTATAATTCACCCCTCCACTTT | CASSPDRDYNSPLHF
. | TRBJ2-3 | 13 | TRBD2 | TRBV7-2 | TGTGCCAGCAGCACGCGGGGGGCCTATACGCAGTATTTT | CASSTRGAYTQYF
. | TRBJ2-2 | 15 | TRBD1 | TRBV5-1 | TGCGCCAGCAGCGACCGGACAGGGGAGGACGGGGAGCTGTTTTTT | CASSDRTGEDGELFF
. | TRBJ1-6 | 14 | TRBD1 | TRBV19 | TGTGCCAGTAGGGAGGGACAGGGGAATTCACCCCTCCACTTT | CASREGQGNSPLHF
once | TRBJ2-7 | 14 | TRBD1 | TRBV5-6 | TGTGCCAGCAGCTTCGACAGGGGCCCCTACGAGCAGTACTTC | CASSFDRGPYEQYF
. | TRBJ1-5 | 13 | . | TRBV3-1/TRBV3-2 | TGTGCCAGCAGCCAAGGGCGGAATCAGCCCCAGCATTTT | CASSQGRNQPQHF
. | TRBJ2-5 | 15 | TRBD2 | TRBV30 | TGTGCCTGGAGTGTACGGCGGGGGGCCTCAGAGACCCAGTACTTC | CAWSVRRGASETQYF
. | TRBJ2-4 | 14 | TRBD2 | TRBV11-3 | TGTGCCAGCAGCCTGGGACTATCTGAAAACATTCAGTACTTC | CASSLGLSENIQYF
. | TRBJ2-1 | 14 | . | TRBV5-1 | TGCGCCAGCAAACGCCAGGCGGGAAACAATGAGCAGTTCTTC | CASKRQAGNNEQFF
. | TRBJ1-2 | 13 | . | TRBV4-2 | TGTGCCAGCAGCCAAGTAAACGGCGTTGGCTACACCTTC | CASSQVNGVGYTF
once | TRBJ1-1 | 14 | . | TRBV10-1 | TGCGCCAGCTCCGTTGGGACCTTGAACACTGAAGCTTTCTTT | CASSVGTLNTEAFF
. | TRBJ1-3 | 12 | . | TRBV3-1/TRBV3-2 | TGTGCCAGCAGGACAGCGGGAAACACCATATATTTT | CASRTAGNTIYF
. | TRBJ1-2 | 13 | . | TRBV6-5 | TGTGCCAGCAGTCACAAGGGGTACCATGGCTACACCTTC | CASSHKGYHGYTF
. | TRBJ2-1 | 14 | TRBD1 | TRBV27 | TGTGCCAGCAGACGTGACAGGGGGCGCGGTGAGCAGTTCTTC | CASRRDRGRGEQFF
. | TRBJ1-3 | 14 | . | TRBV10-3 | TGTGCCATCAGCAACTTCGGGACTTTGAACACCATATATTTT | CAISNFGTLNTIYF
once | TRBJ2-3 | 16 | . | TRBV10-3 | TGTGCCATCAGTGGCATGGATAATTCTGGCACAGATACGCAGTATTTT | CAISGMDNSGTDTQYF
. | TRBJ2-1 | 16 | TRBD2 | TRBV28 | TGTGCCAGCAGTCCCCAATCCAGCGGGGCGGTATATGAGCAGTTCTTC | CASSPQSSGAVYEQFF
. | TRBJ2-7 | 15 | TRBD2 | TRBV2 | TGTGCCAGCAGTAGCGGGGTAGCGGGGGGCTACGAGCAGTACTTC | CASSSGVAGGYEQYF
. | TRBJ1-5 | 11 | . | TRBV12-5 | TGTGCTAGTGGTGGGTATCAGCCCCAGCATTTT | CASGGYQPQHF
. | TRBJ2-2 | 18 | TRBD2 | TRBV7-9 | TGTGCCAGCAGCTTAGAAAGGTCGCGGGGGAGGCACACCGGGGAGCTGTTTTTT | CASSLERSRGRHTGELFF
once | TRBJ2-5 | 14 | . | TRBV4-1 | TGCGCCAGCAGCCAAGATAGTAGGGCTGAGACCCAGTACTTC | CASSQDSRAETQYF
. | TRBJ2-7 | 15 | TRBD1 | TRBV19 | TGTGCCAGTAGTATCGTGGACAGGGGCTCCTACGAGCAGTACTTC | CASSIVDRGSYEQYF
. | TRBJ2-1 | 15 | . | TRBV7-8 | TGTGCCAGCAGCCCGCGTAGGGAACCCTACAATGAGCAGTTCTTC | CASSPRREPYNEQFF
. | TRBJ1-1 | 15 | . | TRBV11-2 | TGTGCCAGCAGCTTAGGTGGATTGCTGGGCACTGAAGCTTTCTTT | CASSLGGLLGTEAFF
. | TRBJ2-7 | 13 | . | TRBV11-2 | TGTGCCAGCAGCTTCAAGAGCTCCTACGAGCAGTACTTC | CASSFKSSYEQYF
few | TRBJ1-6 | 12 | . | TRBV9 | TGTGCCAGCAGTACTCTTTATTCACCCCTCCACTTT | CASSTLYSPLHF
. | TRBJ2-7 | 16 | . | TRBV5-1 | TGCGCCAGCAGCTCTGTTTTTTCGGGGGATTCCTACGAGCAGTACTTC | CASSSVFSGDSYEQYF
. | TRBJ1-1 | 16 | . | TRBV6-5 | TGTGCCAGCAGTTACTCCTTAACAGGGCCGGACACTGAAGCTTTCTTT | CASSYSLTGPDTEAFF
. | TRBJ1-5 | 15 | . | TRBV19 | TGTGCCAGTAGTATAGGGAGGGAGGGGGAACAGCCCCAGCATTTT | CASSIGREGEQPQHF
few | TRBJ2-3 | 18 | . | TRBV2 | TGTGCCAGCAGTGACTTTATAAAGCTAGCAACTCACACAGATACGCAGTATTTT | CASSDFIKLATHTDTQYF
. | TRBJ1-5 | 15 | TRBD1 | TRBV19 | TGTGCCAGTTCCGGGACAGGGGGCGGCGGACAGCCCCAGCATTTT | CASSGTGGGGQPQHF
. | TRBJ2-7 | 11 | . | TRBV13 | TGTGCCAGCAGCTTACAGTACGAGCAGTACTTC | CASSLQYEQYF
. | TRBJ2-3 | 16 | TRBD2 | TRBV7-2 | TGTGCCAGCAGCCCATCCGTGGGGGGGGTCGTAGATACGCAGTATTTT | CASSPSVGGVVDTQYF
. | TRBJ2-3 | 13 | . | TRBV2 | TGTGCCAGCAAGATCGACCAGCGGGATACGCAGTATTTT | CASKIDQRDTQYF
once | TRBJ2-3 | 15 | TRBD2 | TRBV3-1/TRBV3-2 | TGTGCCAGCAGCCAAGCGGGGGGGAGCGGGGATACGCAGTATTTT | CASSQAGGSGDTQYF
. | TRBJ2-2 | 15 | . | TRBV7-6 | TGTGCCAGCAGCAAAAGTGGGGGGGCCGCCGGGGAGCTGTTTTTT | CASSKSGGAAGELFF